These 23 T cell receptor beta chains were all obtained from the same sample, sequenced in a study of T cell responses to AZD1222 COVID-19 vaccine (dated by TCRdb to the early 2020s). The time point label here, explained by the study, means: baseline before first vaccination. The library came from the immunoSEQ multiplex PCR assay. The immuneACCESS repertoire file appears here via TCRdb, limited to in-frame rearrangements. These files lack a portion of the clones; in checked studies, under half of the deficit traces to unresolved V genes, and the cause of the others is not known. This sample lists a few hundred thousand clones; approximately 95% were detected once. The ten largest make up 0.5% to 0.7% of the sample. This specimen was peripheral blood, taken on day 0 of AZD1222 vaccination. These receptors came from an adult in good health.

The chain links TRBV25-1 to TRBJ1-2; 9 bases align to TRBD1. In germline, CDR1 is MGHDK, CDR2 SYGVNS. The CDR3 spans 13 residues. After removal of 5 bases from V and 7 bases from J, the junction contained 5 bases not matched to a gene. The CDR3 DNA is TGTGCCAGCAGTAGGGACAGGGTGCGTGGCTACACCTTC. Amino acid sequence: CASSRDRVRGYTF.

This chain uses TRBV2 with TRBJ2-2; perhaps TRBD1 as D (5 bases). CDR3 length equals 13 residues. Trimming took 3 bases from V and 5 from J, leaving 7 bases between them. Germline V gives CDR1 SNHLY, CDR2 FYNNEI. CDR3 nucleotide sequence: TGTGCCAGCAGTGATCAGGGAACCGGGGAGCTGTTTTTT. This encodes CASSDQGTGELFF.

The V and J genes are TRBV30 and TRBJ2-1; D gene uncertain. V dropped 1 base and J dropped 6 bases, with 10 bases sitting between them. The germline V gene encodes CDR1 GTSNPN and CDR2 SVGIG (reference sequence). CDR3 length: 13 residues. The DNA of the CDR3 is TGTGCCTGGAGTGAGGGTCTTATCAATGAGCAGTTCTTC. This gives the protein CAWSEGLINEQFF.

The J gene is TRBJ2-1, the V gene TRBV19, with 7 nucleotides matching TRBD1. V gave up 5 bases and J gave up 10 bases; unmatched junction bases: 11. Germline V CDR1 and CDR2: LNHDA, SQIVND (reference sequence). This CDR3 is built from 14 residues. The CDR3 loop reads CASSPRQGVSEQFF. For the CDR3, the DNA is TGTGCCAGTAGTCCCCGACAGGGCGTATCCGAGCAGTTCTTC.

This chain connects TRBV19 to TRBJ1-5, with 9 bases aligning to TRBD1. Germline CDR1 and CDR2: LNHDA and SQIVND (reference sequence). Germline trimming cut 5 bases from V and 6 bases from J; bases unmatched to any gene: 11. The CDR3 totals 16 residues. This CDR3 is CASSPQSDRGSQPQHF. The CDR3 nucleotides read TGTGCCAGTAGTCCGCAATCTGACAGGGGGAGTCAGCCCCAGCATTTT.

This clone has a single count. This rearrangement joins TRBV5-1 to TRBJ2-2; TRBD1 matches 8 bases. The CDR3 is made up of 16 amino acids. CDR1 SGHRS and CDR2 YFSETQ come from the germline V gene. Trimming removed 3 bases from V and 3 bases from J; junction bases left unmatched: 7. CDR3 amino acids: CASSSPTGVDTGELFF. CDR3 bases: TGCGCCAGCAGCTCCCCGACAGGGGTTGACACCGGGGAGCTGTTTTTT. The variable domain in full, completed from reference TRBV5-1 and TRBJ2-2, reads KAGVTQTPRYLIKTRGQQVTLSCSPISGHRSVSWYQQTPGQGLQFLFEYFSETQRNKGNFPGRFSGRQFSNSRSEMNVSTLELGDSALYLCASSSPTGVDTGELFFGEGSRLTVL.

The J gene is TRBJ2-3, the V gene TRBV12-3 or TRBV12-4, with D unresolved. The CDR3 extends over 13 amino acids. The germline V and J ends were trimmed by 4 bases and 6 bases, with 11 bases remaining between them. The CDR3 DNA reads TGTGCCAGCAGTTGGGGAAAGTGGGATACGCAGTATTTT. Protein: CASSWGKWDTQYF.

This chain links TRBV5-6 with TRBJ2-5; unclear D gene. V was clipped by 3 bases and J by 4 bases, with 4 bases between them. The CDR3 extends over 11 amino acids. Germline V gene sequence: CDR1 SGHDT, CDR2 YYEEEE. CDR3 protein: CASSSRETQYF. CDR3 bases: TGTGCCAGCAGCTCGAGAGAGACCCAGTACTTC.

V gene TRBV6-2 or TRBV6-3 combines with J gene TRBJ2-5; 13 nucleotides line up with TRBD2. After removal of 2 bases from V and 6 bases from J, the junction contained 12 bases not matched to a gene. This CDR3 comprises 18 residues. CDR1 and CDR2 from the germline V gene are MNHEY and SVGEGT. Here the CDR3 reads CASSYPGLAGAGVKTQYF. DNA of the CDR3: TGTGCCAGCAGTTACCCCGGACTAGCGGGAGCCGGGGTGAAGACCCAGTACTTC.

V usage is TRBV5-4 and J usage is TRBJ1-1; unclear D gene. With 4 bases removed from V and 0 bases from J, the gap between germline ends came to 19 bases. CDR1 is SGHNT, CDR2 YYREEE, per germline (reference sequence). CDR3 length: 17 residues. The CDR3 bases are TGTGCCAGCAGCAGCTTGGAAACGGGTCTCATGAACACTGAAGCTTTCTTT. This sequence encodes CASSSLETGLMNTEAFF.

The chain has TRBV3-1 (or the pseudogene TRBV3-2) and TRBJ2-7; 7 bases map to TRBD2. From germline, CDR1 is LGHDT and CDR2 YNNKEL (reference sequence). V shed 10 bases, J shed 0 bases, and the junction held 9 bases outside the gene matches. The CDR3 is made up of 14 amino acids. CDR3 loop: CATSWAGDSYEQYF. DNA for the CDR3: TGTGCCACCTCCTGGGCGGGGGACTCCTACGAGCAGTACTTC.

The rearrangement uses TRBV7-8 and TRBJ2-1; 8 nucleotides align to TRBD1. The CDR3 has 13 residues. Germline trimming cut 5 bases from V and 11 bases from J; bases unmatched to any gene: 8. Looked up from germline, CDR1 is SGHVS and CDR2 is FQNEAQ. The CDR3 spells CASSPPGQGKQFF. The CDR3 nucleotides are TGTGCCAGCAGCCCGCCCGGACAGGGAAAGCAGTTCTTC.

The rearrangement uses TRBV7-2 and TRBJ1-5, with TRBD1 identical over 9 bases. The CDR3 covers 14 residues. The trim removed 6 bases at V and 5 bases at J, leaving 5 bases unmatched. Per germline, CDR1 SGHTA and CDR2 FQGNSA. The CDR3 is CASSPGQGHQPQHF. In DNA, the CDR3 is TGTGCCAGCAGTCCGGGACAGGGACATCAGCCCCAGCATTTT.

The rearrangement uses TRBV11-2 and TRBJ2-1, with D tentatively TRBD1 (6 bases). In germline, CDR1 is SGHAT, CDR2 FQNNGV. The V end was cut by 2 bases, the J end by 9 bases, with 14 bases between. The CDR3 spans 14 residues. CDR3 in amino acids: CASSLFTIRGEQFF. DNA for the CDR3: TGTGCCAGCAGCTTATTCACCATCAGGGGTGAGCAGTTCTTC. The full variable domain, with the rest looked up from reference TRBV11-2 and TRBJ2-1, is EAGVAQSPRYKIIEKRQSVAFWCNPISGHATLYWYQQILGQGPKLLIQFQNNGVVDDSQLPKDRFSAERLKGVDSTLKIQPAKLEDSAVYLCASSLFTIRGEQFFGPGTRLTVL.

The chain combines TRBV7-2 with TRBJ2-3; D is undetermined. The germline V gene has CDR1 SGHTA and CDR2 FQGNSA. CDR3 length: 13 residues. V was shortened by 2 bases and J by 4 bases, with 7 bases between the two germline ends. The CDR3 DNA follows: TGTGCCAGCAGCTTAACGGGCTCAGATACGCAGTATTTT. Amino acids: CASSLTGSDTQYF.

The chain employs TRBV2 and TRBJ2-5; D is uncertain. V shed 4 bases and J shed 7 bases, with 13 bases lying between them. The CDR3 consists of 13 residues. Germline values: CDR1 SNHLY, CDR2 FYNNEI. As DNA, the CDR3 is TGTGCCAGCAGTGTTATCGAAAGTGGGACCCAGTACTTC. As protein: CASSVIESGTQYF.

The V gene is TRBV15, the J gene TRBJ2-7, with TRBD1 matching 8 bases. V shed 4 bases, J shed 4 bases, and the junction held 3 bases outside the gene matches. The CDR3 has 13 amino acids. Per the germline V gene, CDR1 is LNHNV and CDR2 is YYDKDF (reference sequence). The CDR3 sequence is CATSNNRGYEQYF. In nucleotides, the CDR3 is TGTGCCACCAGCAACAACAGGGGGTACGAGCAGTACTTC. Combining the CDR3 with reference TRBV15 and TRBJ2-7 gives the whole variable domain DAMVIQNPRYQVTQFGKPVTLSCSQTLNHNVMYWYQQKSSQAPKLLFHYYDKDFNNEADTPDNFQSRRPNTSFCFLDIRSPGLGDTAMYLCATSNNRGYEQYFGPGTRLTVT.

The rearrangement uses TRBV9 and TRBJ2-3; D gene unclear. Germline V gene sequence: CDR1 SGDLS, CDR2 YYNGEE. The CDR3 sequence is 14 residues long. V lost 4 bases, J lost 2 bases, and 11 bases lay in between. CDR3 sequence reads: CASSSLTSTDTQYF. CDR3 sequence (DNA): TGTGCCAGCAGCTCCCTTACTTCCACAGATACGCAGTATTTT.

J is TRBJ2-5 and V is TRBV19; tentatively, D is TRBD1 (5 bases). The CDR3 is 15 residues long. Trimming pared 4 bases from V and 1 base from J, leaving 13 bases between. Germline lookup yields CDR1 LNHDA and CDR2 SQIVND (reference sequence). This CDR3 reads CASSSLQDLQETQYF. The CDR3 nucleotides are TGTGCCAGTAGTAGTTTACAGGATCTCCAAGAGACCCAGTACTTC.

This chain joins TRBV28 and TRBJ2-2; no definite D call. V lost 0 bases and J 0 bases, leaving 8 bases between the germline ends. This CDR3 comprises 16 residues. Germline V CDR1 and CDR2: MDHEN, SYDVKM. CDR3: CASSLWGPANTGELFF. Here the CDR3 DNA reads TGTGCCAGCAGTTTATGGGGCCCCGCGAACACCGGGGAGCTGTTTTTT.

V and J are TRBV9 and TRBJ2-1; TRBD2 might be the D (5 bases). Per the germline V gene, CDR1 is SGDLS and CDR2 is YYNGEE. Trimming shortened V by 1 base and J by 3 bases, and 11 bases separated the two germline ends. The CDR3 extends over 15 amino acids. CDR3 region: CASSVHFSGYNEQFF. The CDR3 region has the DNA TGTGCCAGCAGCGTACATTTCAGCGGCTACAATGAGCAGTTCTTC.

This clone was seen just once. The V gene is TRBV28, the J gene TRBJ2-1; D is perhaps TRBD2 (5 bases). This CDR3 spans 14 amino acids. From germline, CDR1 is MDHEN and CDR2 SYDVKM. Trimming pared 11 bases from V and 2 bases from J, leaving 16 bases between. CDR3 region: CARRGSTTYNEQFF. The CDR3 coding sequence is TGTGCCCGCCGAGGGAGTACAACCTACAATGAGCAGTTCTTC.

V and J are TRBV15 and TRBJ2-7; no reliable D call. Trimming pared 0 bases from V and 5 bases from J, leaving 17 bases between. The CDR3 is 16 residues long. Per the germline V gene, CDR1 is LNHNV and CDR2 is YYDKDF (reference sequence). CDR3 nucleotides: TGTGCCACCAGCAGAGATGCGGCAGGTCGGCCGAACGAGCAGTACTTC. Protein: CATSRDAAGRPNEQYF.